This T cell receptor beta chain appears in the sequencing data of a study of blood T cell repertoires in COVID-19. Across the study: From the United States, Italy and Spain came samples of acute and convalescent COVID-19. The cDNA or gDNA used as material had been derived from T cells, B-cell-depleted T cells, or PBMCs.

Losses at the gene ends were 5 bases for V and 6 bases for J; bases not matched to a gene: 9. This CDR3 region has 16 residues. Germline V lookup: CDR1 LNHDA, CDR2 SQIVND (reference sequence). Original methodology: Estimation of nucleated cell counts relied on the amplification of reference gene primers. Produced via immunoSEQ multiplex PCR; TCRdb's table is partial and in-frame only. For V, J and clone size, that table is used; D and trimming come from the DNA. The table shows about 440,000 clones, with around 90% occurring only once. This clone was counted only a few times. Those enrolled, adults aged roughly 18 to 89 years, came from 25 or so US areas.

This TCR was sampled from a woman under 30 with acute COVID-19. What was sequenced was PBMCs or T cells enriched from blood (not recorded which). The chain links TRBV19 to TRBJ1-6; the match to TRBD1 covers 8 bases. CDR3 bases: TGTGCCAGTAGTGTCGGGACAGGCCAAATTAATTCACCCCTCCACTTT. Protein product: CASSVGTGQINSPLHF.